The rows below give T cell receptor beta chains drawn from one sample of a study of T cell changes during pregnancy in multiple sclerosis. Some clones are missing from TCRdb's copy, which holds only in-frame ones; the method was immunoSEQ multiplex PCR. Of about 67,000 clones in the sample, under 95% are singletons; the top ten hold more than 1.1%. The sequenced sample was peripheral blood, obtained after pregnancy. These receptor sequences come from a female donor with multiple sclerosis, enrolled in a pregnancy study. The CDR3 runs from the conserved cysteine through the conserved F or W. A D gene is named only where the DNA matches it firmly. Size values are once, few and many counts, or a class for expanded clones, and some rows have none.

V gene	D gene	J gene	clone size	CDR3 DNA	CDR3 protein
TRBV19	.	TRBJ1-1	.	TGTGCCAGTAGTCCCTACCCCCGAGGCGGGTCGGATGAAGCTTTCTTT	CASSPYPRGGSDEAFF
TRBV9	TRBD2	TRBJ2-2	once	TGTGCCAGCAGCGTAAACGGACTAGCGGCATCGGACGCGAACACCGGGGAGCTGTTTTTT	CASSVNGLAASDANTGELFF
TRBV25-1	.	TRBJ1-4	.	TGTGCCAGCAGTGAATGGTTATCGAGGGATGAAAAACTGTTTTTT	CASSEWLSRDEKLFF
TRBV7-2	.	TRBJ2-1	.	TGTGCCAGCAGCCCATCGCTCATAGCGGTCTCCTACAATGAGCAGTTCTTC	CASSPSLIAVSYNEQFF
TRBV4-3	.	TRBJ2-6	.	TGCGCCAGCAGCCAAGATGCGTCATCTGGGGCCAACGTCCTGACTTTC	CASSQDASSGANVLTF
TRBV2	.	TRBJ2-2	.	TGTGCCAGCAGTGAACGTCTGGGAGCGAACACCGGGGAGCTGTTTTTT	CASSERLGANTGELFF
TRBV6-5	.	TRBJ1-1	.	TGTGCCAGCAGTTACATGAGGTGGACTGAAGCTTTCTTT	CASSYMRWTEAFF
TRBV11-3	.	TRBJ1-2	.	TGTGCCAGCAGCTTTTGGGTCAGGGGAGAACGCTTCTATGGCTACACCTTC	CASSFWVRGERFYGYTF
TRBV27	.	TRBJ1-2	.	TGTGCCAGCAGTTTTCTTCCATCTGCGGGCTACACCTTC	CASSFLPSAGYTF
TRBV5-1	TRBD1	TRBJ2-7	.	TGCGCCAGCAGCAGATCCGGGACAGGGGGCAGCGAGCAGTACTTC	CASSRSGTGGSEQYF
TRBV18	.	TRBJ1-3	.	TGTGCCAGCTCCCTTTCAGACGGGATCTCTGGAAACACCATATATTTT	CASSLSDGISGNTIYF
TRBV4-1	.	TRBJ1-5	.	TGCGCCAGCAGCCAAGACGCGCCACGGAGCAATCAGCCCCAGCATTTT	CASSQDAPRSNQPQHF
TRBV28	.	TRBJ1-2	.	TGTGCCAGCAGTCTGGACACCAGCTATGGCTACACCTTC	CASSLDTSYGYTF